The present entry profiles one TCR beta chain with its context. These data originate in a study of blood T cell repertoires in COVID-19. Study as a whole: There were acute and convalescent COVID-19 samples, and they came from the United States, Italy and Spain. T cells, B-cell-depleted T cells, or PBMCs provided the cDNA or gDNA that served as material.

This CDR3 comprises 16 residues. Germline CDR1 and CDR2: MGHRA and YSYEKL. V was clipped by 2 bases and J by 7 bases, with 17 bases between them. Repertoires were generated with immunoSEQ multiplex PCR, while TCRdb's copy carries only in-frame clones and drops some. The sample records around 250,000 clones, roughly 85% being singletons. Participant age was roughly 18 to 100 years, and participants resided in roughly 24 US areas. Each recovered donor of Cohort 3 presented with two negative PCRs, clearance, or symptom resolution. This receptor was obtained from a woman aged 45-60 years who had recovered from COVID-19. Sequenced: PBMCs or T cells enriched from blood (not recorded which). This sequence joins TRBV4-1 and TRBJ2-2, with TRBD2 as a possible D gene (5 bases). The CDR3 sequence is CASSQYVGRGLGELFF. In DNA, the CDR3 is TGCGCCAGCAGCCAATATGTAGGGAGAGGGCTCGGGGAGCTGTTTTTT.